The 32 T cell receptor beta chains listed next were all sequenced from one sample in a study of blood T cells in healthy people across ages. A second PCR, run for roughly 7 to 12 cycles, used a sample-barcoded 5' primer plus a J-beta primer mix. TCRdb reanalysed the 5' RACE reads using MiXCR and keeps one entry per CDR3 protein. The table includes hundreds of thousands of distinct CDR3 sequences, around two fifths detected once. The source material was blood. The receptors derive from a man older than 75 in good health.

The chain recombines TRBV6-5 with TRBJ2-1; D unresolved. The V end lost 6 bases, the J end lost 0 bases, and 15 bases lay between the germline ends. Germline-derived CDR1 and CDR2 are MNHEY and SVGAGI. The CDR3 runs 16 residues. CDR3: CASSPSTASSYNEQFF. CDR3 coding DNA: TGTGCCAGCAGCCCCTCCACTGCAAGCTCCTACAATGAGCAGTTCTTC.

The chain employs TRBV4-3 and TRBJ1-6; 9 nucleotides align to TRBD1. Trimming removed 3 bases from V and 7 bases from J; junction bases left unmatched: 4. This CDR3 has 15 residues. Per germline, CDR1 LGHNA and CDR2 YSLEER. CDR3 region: CASSQDGQGNSPLHF. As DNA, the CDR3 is TGCGCCAGCAGCCAGGACGGACAGGGGAATTCACCCCTCCACTTT.

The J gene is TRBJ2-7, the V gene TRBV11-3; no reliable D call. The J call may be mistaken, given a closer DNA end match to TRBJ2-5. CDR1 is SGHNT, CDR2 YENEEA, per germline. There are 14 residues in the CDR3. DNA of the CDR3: TGTGCCAGCAGCGTAGGGCCCCTACAAGAGACCCAGTACTTC. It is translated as CASSVGPLQETQYF.

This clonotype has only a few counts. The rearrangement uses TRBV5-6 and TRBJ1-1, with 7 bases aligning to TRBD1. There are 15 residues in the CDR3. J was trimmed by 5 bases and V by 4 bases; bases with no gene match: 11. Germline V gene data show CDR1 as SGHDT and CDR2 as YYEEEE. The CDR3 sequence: CASSPQTGLGTEAFF. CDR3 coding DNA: TGTGCCAGCAGCCCACAGACAGGGTTGGGGACTGAAGCTTTCTTT.

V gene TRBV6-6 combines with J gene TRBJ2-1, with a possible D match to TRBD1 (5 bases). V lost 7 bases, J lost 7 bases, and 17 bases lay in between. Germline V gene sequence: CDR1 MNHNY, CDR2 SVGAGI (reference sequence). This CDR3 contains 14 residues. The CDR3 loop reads CASTPGRTRNEQFF. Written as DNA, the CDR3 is TGTGCCAGCACCCCAGGGCGAACGAGGAATGAGCAGTTCTTC.

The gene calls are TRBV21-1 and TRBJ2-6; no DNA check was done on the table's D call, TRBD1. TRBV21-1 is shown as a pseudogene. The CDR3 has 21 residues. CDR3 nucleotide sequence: TGTGCCAGCAGCGTGCAGACACTTCCGGGACAGCGAAACTCTGGGGCCAACGTCCTGACTTTC. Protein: CASSVQTLPGQRNSGANVLTF.

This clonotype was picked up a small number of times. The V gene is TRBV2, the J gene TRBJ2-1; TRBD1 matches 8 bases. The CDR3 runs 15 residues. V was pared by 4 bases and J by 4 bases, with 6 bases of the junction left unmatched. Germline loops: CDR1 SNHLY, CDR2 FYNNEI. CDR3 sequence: CASSVQGVGYNEQFF. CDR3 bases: TGTGCCAGCAGTGTACAGGGGGTCGGGTACAATGAGCAGTTCTTC.

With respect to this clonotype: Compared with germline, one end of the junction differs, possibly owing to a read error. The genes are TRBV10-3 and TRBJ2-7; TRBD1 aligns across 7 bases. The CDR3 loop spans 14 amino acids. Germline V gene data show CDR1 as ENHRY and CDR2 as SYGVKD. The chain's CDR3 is CATSATGTEGEQYF. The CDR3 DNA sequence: TGTGCCACCAGTGCGACAGGGACCGAAGGCGAGCAGTACTTC.

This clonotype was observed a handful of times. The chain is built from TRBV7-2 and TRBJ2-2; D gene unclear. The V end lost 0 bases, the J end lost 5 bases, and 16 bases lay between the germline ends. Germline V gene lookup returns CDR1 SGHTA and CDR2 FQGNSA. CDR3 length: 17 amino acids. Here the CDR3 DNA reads TGTGCCAGCAGCTTAGCACCCTTTGGAGTGAAGACCGGGGAGCTGTTTTTT. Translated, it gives CASSLAPFGVKTGELFF.

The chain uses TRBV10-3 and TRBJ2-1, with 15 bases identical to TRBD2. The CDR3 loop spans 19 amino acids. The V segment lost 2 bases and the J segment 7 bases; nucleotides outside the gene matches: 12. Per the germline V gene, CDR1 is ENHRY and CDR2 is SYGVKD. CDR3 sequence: CAISEMGLAGGGTENEQFF. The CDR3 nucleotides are TGTGCCATCAGTGAGATGGGACTAGCGGGAGGAGGTACAGAGAATGAGCAGTTCTTC.

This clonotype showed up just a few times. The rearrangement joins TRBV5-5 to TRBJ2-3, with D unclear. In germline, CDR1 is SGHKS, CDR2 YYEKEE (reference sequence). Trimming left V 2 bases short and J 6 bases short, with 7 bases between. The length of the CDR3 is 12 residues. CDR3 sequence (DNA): TGTGCCAGCAGCTTCCGTATCGATACGCAGTATTTT. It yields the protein CASSFRIDTQYF.

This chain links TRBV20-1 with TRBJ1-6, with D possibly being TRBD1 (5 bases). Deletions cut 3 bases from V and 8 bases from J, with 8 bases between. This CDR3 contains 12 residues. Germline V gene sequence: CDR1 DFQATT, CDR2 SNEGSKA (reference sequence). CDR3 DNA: TGCAGTGCTAGCACGGGGGATTCACCCCTCCACTTT. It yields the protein CSASTGDSPLHF.

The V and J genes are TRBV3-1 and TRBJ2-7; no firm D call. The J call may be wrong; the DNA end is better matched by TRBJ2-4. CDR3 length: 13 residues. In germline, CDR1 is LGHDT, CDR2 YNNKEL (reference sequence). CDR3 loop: CASSQVTKNIQYF. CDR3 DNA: TGTGCCAGCAGCCAAGTGACCAAAAACATTCAGTACTTC.

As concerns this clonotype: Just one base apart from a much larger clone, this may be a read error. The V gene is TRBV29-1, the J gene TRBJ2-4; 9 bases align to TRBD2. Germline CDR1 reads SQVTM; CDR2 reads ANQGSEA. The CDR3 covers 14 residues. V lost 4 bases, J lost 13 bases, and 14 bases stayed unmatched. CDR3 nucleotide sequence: TGCAGCGTTGTAGCGGGAGTCACCTACAATGAGCAGTACTTC. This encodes CSVVAGVTYNEQYF. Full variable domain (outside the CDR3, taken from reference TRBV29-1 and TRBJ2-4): SAVISQKPSRDICQRGTSLTIQCQVDSQVTMMFWYRQQPGQSLTLIATANQGSEATYESGFVIDKFPISRPNLTFSTLTVSNMSPEDSSIYLCSVVAGVTYNEQYFGAGTRLSVL.

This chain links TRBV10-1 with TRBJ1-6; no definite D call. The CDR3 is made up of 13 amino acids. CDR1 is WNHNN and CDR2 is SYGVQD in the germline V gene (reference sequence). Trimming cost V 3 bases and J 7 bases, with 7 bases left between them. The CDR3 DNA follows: TGCGCCAGCAGTGAAAGTCGAAATTCACCCCTCCACTTT. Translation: CASSESRNSPLHF.

The CDR3: CASSLGLVTQYF. DNA of the CDR3: TGTGCCAGCAGCTTGGGCTTGGTGACCCAGTACTTC. The J gene is TRBJ2-7, the V gene TRBV5-5; D unclear. The DNA end favors TRBJ2-5, so the J call may be wrong. CDR1 and CDR2 (germline): SGHKS, YYEKEE (reference sequence). The CDR3 is 12 residues long.

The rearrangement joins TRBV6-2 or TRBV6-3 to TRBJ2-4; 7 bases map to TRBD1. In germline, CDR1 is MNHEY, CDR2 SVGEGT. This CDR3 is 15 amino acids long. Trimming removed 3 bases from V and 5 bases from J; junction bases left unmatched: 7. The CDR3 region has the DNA TGTGCCAGCAGTTATCCCGGGACAGAGCAAAACATTCAGTACTTC. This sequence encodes CASSYPGTEQNIQYF.

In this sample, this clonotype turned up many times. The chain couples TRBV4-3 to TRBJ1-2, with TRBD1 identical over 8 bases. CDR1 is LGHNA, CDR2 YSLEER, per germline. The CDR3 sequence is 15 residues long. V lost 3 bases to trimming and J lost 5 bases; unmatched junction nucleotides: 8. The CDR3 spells CASSHEQGGRYGYTF. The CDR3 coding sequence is TGCGCCAGCAGCCATGAACAGGGGGGAAGGTATGGCTACACCTTC.

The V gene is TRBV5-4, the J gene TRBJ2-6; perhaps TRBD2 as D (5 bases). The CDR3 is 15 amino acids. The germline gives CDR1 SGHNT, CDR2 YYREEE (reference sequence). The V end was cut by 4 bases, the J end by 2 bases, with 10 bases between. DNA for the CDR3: TGTGCCAGCAGCCTGGAGGAGACTGGGGCCAACGTCCTGACTTTC. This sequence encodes CASSLEETGANVLTF.

The CDR3 nucleotides read TGTGCCAGCAGTCAGACTAGCGGGGTTAACAATGAGCAGTTCTTC. It specifies CASSQTSGVNNEQFF. The rearrangement links TRBV6-2 or TRBV6-3 to TRBJ2-1, with 11 bases lining up with TRBD2. V lost 5 bases, J lost 5 bases, and 5 bases stayed unmatched. This CDR3 comprises 15 residues. Germline V gene sequence: CDR1 MNHEY, CDR2 SVGEGT.

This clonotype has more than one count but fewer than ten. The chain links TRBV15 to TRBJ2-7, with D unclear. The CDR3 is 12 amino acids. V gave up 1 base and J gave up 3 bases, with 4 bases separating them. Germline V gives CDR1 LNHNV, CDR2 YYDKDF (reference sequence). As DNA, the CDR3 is TGTGCCACCAGCAGAGCGGGCTACGAGCAGTACTTC. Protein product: CATSRAGYEQYF.

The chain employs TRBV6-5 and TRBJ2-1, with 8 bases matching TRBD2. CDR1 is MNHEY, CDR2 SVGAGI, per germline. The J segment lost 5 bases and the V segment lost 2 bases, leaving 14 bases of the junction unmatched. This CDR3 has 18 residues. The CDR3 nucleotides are TGTGCCAGCAGTTACCCCGACCCTCGGCGGGAGGATGACAATGAGCAGTTCTTC. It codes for CASSYPDPRREDDNEQFF.

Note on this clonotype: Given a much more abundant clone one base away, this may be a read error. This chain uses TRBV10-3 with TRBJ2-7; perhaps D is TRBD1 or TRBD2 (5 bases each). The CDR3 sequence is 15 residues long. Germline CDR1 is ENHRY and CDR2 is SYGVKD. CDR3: CAISERGGDSCEQYF. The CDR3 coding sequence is TGTGCCATCAGTGAGCGGGGCGGAGACTCCTGCGAGCAGTACTTC.

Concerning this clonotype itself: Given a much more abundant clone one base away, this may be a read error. The CDR3 DNA is TGTACCAGCAGCATCGTGGGCTTGGACGAGCAGTACTTC. This translates into CTSSIVGLDEQYF. The J gene is TRBJ2-7, the V gene TRBV6-2 or TRBV6-3, with D unresolved. From germline, CDR1 is MNHEY and CDR2 SVGEGT. This CDR3 has 13 amino acids.

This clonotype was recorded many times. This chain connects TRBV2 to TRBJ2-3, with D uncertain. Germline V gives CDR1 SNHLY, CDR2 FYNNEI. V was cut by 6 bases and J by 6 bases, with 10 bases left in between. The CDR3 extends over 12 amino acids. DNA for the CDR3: TGTGCCAGCAGCCTTAACGGGGATACGCAGTATTTT. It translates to CASSLNGDTQYF.

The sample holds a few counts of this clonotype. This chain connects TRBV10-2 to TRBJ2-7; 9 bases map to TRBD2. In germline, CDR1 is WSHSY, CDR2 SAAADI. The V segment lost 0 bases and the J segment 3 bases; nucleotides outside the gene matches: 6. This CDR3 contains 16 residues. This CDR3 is CASSESGLAGSYEQYF. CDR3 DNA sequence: TGCGCCAGCAGTGAGTCGGGGCTAGCGGGGAGCTACGAGCAGTACTTC.

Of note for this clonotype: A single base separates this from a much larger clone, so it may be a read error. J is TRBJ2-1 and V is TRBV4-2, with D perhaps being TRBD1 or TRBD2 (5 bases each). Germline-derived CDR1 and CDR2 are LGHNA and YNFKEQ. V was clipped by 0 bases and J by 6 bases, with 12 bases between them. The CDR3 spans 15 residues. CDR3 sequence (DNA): TGTGCCAGCAGCCAAGACGAGGGGCTGAGCAATGAGCAGTTCTTC. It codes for CASSQDEGLSNEQFF.

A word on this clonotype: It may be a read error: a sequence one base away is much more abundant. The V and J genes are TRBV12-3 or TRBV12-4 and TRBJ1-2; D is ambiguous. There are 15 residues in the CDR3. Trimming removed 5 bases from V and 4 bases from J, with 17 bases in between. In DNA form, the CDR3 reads TGTGCCAGCAGTCCTCCATGGACGGACTCCTATGGCTACACCTTC. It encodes CASSPPWTDSYGYTF.

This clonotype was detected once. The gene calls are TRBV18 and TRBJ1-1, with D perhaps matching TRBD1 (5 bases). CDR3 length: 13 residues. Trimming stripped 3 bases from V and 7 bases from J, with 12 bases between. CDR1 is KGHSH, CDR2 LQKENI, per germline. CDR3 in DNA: TGTGCCAGCTCACCTGGGACCGAACGTGAAGCTTTCTTT. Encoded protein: CASSPGTEREAFF.

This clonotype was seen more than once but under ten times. The CDR3 DNA follows: TGTGCCAGCGTTCTCTCTGGGGCCAACGTCCTGACTTTC. Translated: CASVLSGANVLTF. This chain joins TRBV25-1 and TRBJ2-6, with unresolved D. This CDR3 spans 13 amino acids. V lost 8 bases and J lost 0, with 5 bases in between. Germline CDR1 and CDR2: MGHDK and SYGVNS.

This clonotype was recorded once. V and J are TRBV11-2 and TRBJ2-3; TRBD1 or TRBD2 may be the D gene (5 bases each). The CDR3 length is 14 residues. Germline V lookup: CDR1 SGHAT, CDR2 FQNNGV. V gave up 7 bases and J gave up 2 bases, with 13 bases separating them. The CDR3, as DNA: TGTGCCAGCATTCGAGGGGCTAACACAGATACGCAGTATTTT. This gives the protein CASIRGANTDTQYF.

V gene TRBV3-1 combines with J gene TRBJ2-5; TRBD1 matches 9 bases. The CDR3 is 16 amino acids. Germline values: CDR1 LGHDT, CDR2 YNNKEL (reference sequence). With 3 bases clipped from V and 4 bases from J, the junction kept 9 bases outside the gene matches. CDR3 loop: CASSHQWDRVRETQYF. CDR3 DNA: TGTGCCAGCAGCCATCAATGGGACAGGGTGCGAGAGACCCAGTACTTC.